Following are 4 T cell receptor beta chains from one sample sequenced in a study of cytomegalovirus exposure and HLA in healthy donors. The PCR used 60 Vbeta and 13 Jbeta primers. TCRdb's copy holds only in-frame clones and misses some; the assay was immunoSEQ multiplex PCR. The profile covers 150,000 to 200,000 clones, with 84% appearing a single time and about 2.4% taken by the ten largest. Material for sequencing was PBMCs. The receptors here all came from a woman aged 50 to 60 in good health and CMV-seropositive.

The chain is built from TRBV5-6 and TRBJ2-1, with D unclear. CDR1 is SGHDT and CDR2 is YYEEEE in the germline V gene. CDR3 length: 16 amino acids. V was cut by 5 bases and J by 0 bases, with 15 bases left in between. The CDR3 sequence is CASSILNPGSYNEQFF. The CDR3 DNA follows: TGTGCCAGCAGTATCCTCAACCCCGGCTCCTACAATGAGCAGTTCTTC. The whole variable domain, remainder taken from reference TRBV5-6 and TRBJ2-1, is DAGVTQSPTHLIKTRGQQVTLRCSPKSGHDTVSWYQQALGQGPQFIFQYYEEEERQRGNFPDRFSGHQFPNYSSELNVNALLLGDSALYLCASSILNPGSYNEQFFGPGTRLTVL.

The V call is TRBV5-6, the J call TRBJ2-5; TRBD2 matches at 9 bases. CDR3 length: 14 residues. After removal of 4 bases from V and 5 bases from J, the junction contained 6 bases not matched to a gene. CDR1 and CDR2 from the germline V gene are SGHDT and YYEEEE. This CDR3 is CASSKGLAGETQYF. CDR3 sequence (DNA): TGTGCCAGCAGCAAGGGACTAGCCGGTGAGACCCAGTACTTC.

Turning to this clone: Sequence at one end of the junction differs from germline and may be a read error. The chain couples TRBV7-9 to TRBJ2-5; 13 nucleotides line up with TRBD2. This CDR3 comprises 16 residues. Germline CDR1 is SEHNR and CDR2 is FQNEAQ (reference sequence). This CDR3 reads CSSSLLLAGGKETQYF. In nucleotides, the CDR3 is TGTTCCAGCAGCTTACTACTAGCGGGGGGGAAAGAGACCCAGTACTTC.

V usage is TRBV6-5 and J usage is TRBJ2-1; 7 nucleotides line up with TRBD2. The germline CDR1 and CDR2 sequences are MNHEY and SVGAGI. The CDR3 length is 13 residues. V lost 4 bases to trimming and J lost 5 bases; unmatched junction nucleotides: 2. This CDR3 reads CASSWRGNNEQFF. CDR3 in DNA: TGTGCCAGCAGTTGGCGGGGGAACAATGAGCAGTTCTTC.